The source of this T cell receptor beta chain is a study of blood T cell repertoires in COVID-19. Study context: The United States, Italy and Spain were the sources of the acute and convalescent COVID-19 samples.

The protocol was immunoSEQ multiplex PCR, while the TCRdb copy is restricted to in-frame clones and leaves out a portion. The sample shows 110,000 to 150,000 clones, under 80% of them seen only once. The CDR3 is made up of 14 amino acids. Germline CDR1 reads SNHLY; CDR2 reads FYNNEI. V dropped 0 bases and J dropped 6; count of bases not matched to a gene: 2. The TCR sequence derives from a man aged 60 to 69 with acute or convalescent COVID-19. Material: peripheral blood. V gene TRBV2 combines with J gene TRBJ2-3; 8 bases fit TRBD1. CDR3 in DNA: TGTGCCAGCAGTGAAGCCCACAGGGGGGATACGCAGTATTTT. It specifies CASSEAHRGDTQYF.